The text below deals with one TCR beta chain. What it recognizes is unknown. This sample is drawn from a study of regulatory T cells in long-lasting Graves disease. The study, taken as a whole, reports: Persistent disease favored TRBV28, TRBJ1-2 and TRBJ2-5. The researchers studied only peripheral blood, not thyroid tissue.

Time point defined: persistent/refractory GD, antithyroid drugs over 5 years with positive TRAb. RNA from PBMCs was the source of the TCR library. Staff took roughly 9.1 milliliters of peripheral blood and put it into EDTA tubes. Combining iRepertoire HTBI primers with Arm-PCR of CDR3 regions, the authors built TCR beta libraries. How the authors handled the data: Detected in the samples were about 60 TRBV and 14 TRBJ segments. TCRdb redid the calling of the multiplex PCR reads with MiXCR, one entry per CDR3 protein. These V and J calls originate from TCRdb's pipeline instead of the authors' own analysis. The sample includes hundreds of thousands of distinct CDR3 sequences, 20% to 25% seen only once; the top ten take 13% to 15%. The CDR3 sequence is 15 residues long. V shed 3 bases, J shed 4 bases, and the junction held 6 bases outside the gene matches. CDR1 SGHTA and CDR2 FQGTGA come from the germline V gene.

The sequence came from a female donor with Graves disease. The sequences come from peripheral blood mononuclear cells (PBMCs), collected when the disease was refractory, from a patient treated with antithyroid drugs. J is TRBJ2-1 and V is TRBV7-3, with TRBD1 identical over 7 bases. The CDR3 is CASSLGQIDYNEQFF. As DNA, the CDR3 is TGTGCCAGCAGCTTGGGACAGATAGATTACAATGAGCAGTTCTTC.